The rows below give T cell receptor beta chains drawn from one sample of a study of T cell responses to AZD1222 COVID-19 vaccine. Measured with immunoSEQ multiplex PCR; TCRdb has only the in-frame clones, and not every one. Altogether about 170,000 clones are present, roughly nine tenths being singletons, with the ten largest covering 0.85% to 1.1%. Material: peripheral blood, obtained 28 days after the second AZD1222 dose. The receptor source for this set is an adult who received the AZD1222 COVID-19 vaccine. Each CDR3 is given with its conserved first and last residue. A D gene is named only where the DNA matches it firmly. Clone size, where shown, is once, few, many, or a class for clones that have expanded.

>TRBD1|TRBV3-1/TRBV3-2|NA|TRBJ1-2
TGTGCCAGCAGCCCCCGACAGGGGGCGTATGGCTACACCTTC
CASSPRQGAYGYTF
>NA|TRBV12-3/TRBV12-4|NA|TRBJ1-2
TGTGCCAGCAGTTTTTCTGCCGGGGCTGCCTACACCTTC
CASSFSAGAAYTF
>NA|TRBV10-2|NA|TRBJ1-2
TGCGCCAGCAGTGTAACGGCTAACTATGGCTACACCTTC
CASSVTANYGYTF
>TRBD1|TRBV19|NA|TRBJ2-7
TGTGCCAGTAGACCGGGACAGTTCCCCTACGAGCAGTACTTC
CASRPGQFPYEQYF
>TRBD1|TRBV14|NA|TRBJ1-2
TGTGCCAGCAGCCAATTGGACAGGGGCAATTTAAACTATGGCTACACCTTC
CASSQLDRGNLNYGYTF
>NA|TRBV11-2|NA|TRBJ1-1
TGTGCCAGCAGCTTAGAGGACAGCTTTCTGAACACTGAAGCTTTCTTT
CASSLEDSFLNTEAFF
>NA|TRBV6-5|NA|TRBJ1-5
TGTGCCAGCGGGGCGGGGGGTCAGCCCCAGCATTTT
CASGAGGQPQHF
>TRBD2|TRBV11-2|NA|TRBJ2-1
TGTGCCAGCAGCCCAGGGTGGCGGGGGAGCTCCTACAATGAGCAGTTCTTC
CASSPGWRGSSYNEQFF
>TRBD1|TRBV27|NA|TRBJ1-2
TGTGCCAGCAGTAAACAGGGACAGGGGGCTGGCTACACCTTC
CASSKQGQGAGYTF
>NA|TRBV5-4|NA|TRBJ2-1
TGTGCCAGCAGCGTGGGGGGCTCCTACAATGAGCAGTTCTTC
CASSVGGSYNEQFF
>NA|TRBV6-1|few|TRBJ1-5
TGTGCCAGCAGTGAAGCGCAGGGATTGAATCAGCCCCAGCATTTT
CASSEAQGLNQPQHF
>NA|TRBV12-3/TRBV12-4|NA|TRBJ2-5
TGTGCCAGCAAAACAGAAGAGACCCAGTACTTC
CASKTEETQYF
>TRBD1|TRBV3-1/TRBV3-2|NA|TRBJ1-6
TGTGCCAGCAGCCAAGTGGGACAGGGAAATAATTCACCCCTCCACTTT
CASSQVGQGNNSPLHF
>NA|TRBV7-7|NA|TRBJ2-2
TGTGCCAGCAGCTTAGCGGCCACCGGGGAGCTGTTTTTT
CASSLAATGELFF
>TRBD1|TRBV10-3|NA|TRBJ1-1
TGTGCCATCAGTATAGGGACAGCGGCTACAAACACTGAAGCTTTCTTT
CAISIGTAATNTEAFF
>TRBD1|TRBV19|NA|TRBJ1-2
TGTGCCAGTAGTATTTCCCCAGGGGGAAACTATGGCTACACCTTC
CASSISPGGNYGYTF
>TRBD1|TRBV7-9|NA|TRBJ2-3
TGTGCCAGCAGCTCAGGACAGGGAACAGATACGCAGTATTTT
CASSSGQGTDTQYF
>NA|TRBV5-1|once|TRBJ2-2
TGCGCCAGCAGCTTGGCCGAGTACACCGGGGAGCTGTTTTTT
CASSLAEYTGELFF
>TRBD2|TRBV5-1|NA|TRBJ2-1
TGCGCCAGCAGCAGGATAGCGGGAACAGGGGAGCAGTTCTTC
CASSRIAGTGEQFF
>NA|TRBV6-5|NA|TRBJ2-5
TGTGCCAGCAGTCGCCGGGACTCTGTCAGGGAGACCCAGTACTTC
CASSRRDSVRETQYF
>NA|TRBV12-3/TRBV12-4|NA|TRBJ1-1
TGTGCCAGCAGTTTATTAGGTAGCACTGAAGCTTTCTTT
CASSLLGSTEAFF
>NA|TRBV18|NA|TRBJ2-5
TGTGCCAGCTCACCGAGACAGATAGTACAAGAGACCCAGTACTTC
CASSPRQIVQETQYF
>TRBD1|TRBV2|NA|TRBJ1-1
TGTGCCAGCAGTGGACAGGGACAGGGGCTATTTATGCGGAACACTGAAGCTTTCTTT
CASSGQGQGLFMRNTEAFF
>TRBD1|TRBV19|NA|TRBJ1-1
TGTGCCAGTAGTATTAGTAGGGACAGTGAAGCTTTCTTT
CASSISRDSEAFF
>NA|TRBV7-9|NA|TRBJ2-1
TGTGCCAGCAGCCCAGACTACGGGCCCAATTATCTTGAGCAGTTCTTC
CASSPDYGPNYLEQFF
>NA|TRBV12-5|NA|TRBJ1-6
TGTGCTAGTGCCCTCGAGAATTCACCCCTCCACTTT
CASALENSPLHF
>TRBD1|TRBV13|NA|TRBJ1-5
TGTGCCAGCAGCCCACGAGGGACAGGCTCCAATCAGCCCCAGCATTTT
CASSPRGTGSNQPQHF
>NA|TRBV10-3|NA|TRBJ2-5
TGTGCCATCAGTGAGAGGGTTGAAGAGACCCAGTACTTC
CAISERVEETQYF
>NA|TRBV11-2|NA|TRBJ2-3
TGTGCCAGCAGCTACGATACATTTACTGGCACAGATACGCAGTATTTT
CASSYDTFTGTDTQYF
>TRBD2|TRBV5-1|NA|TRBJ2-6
TGCGCCAGCAGCTCCGGGACTAGCGTCTCTGGGGCCAACGTCCTGACTTTC
CASSSGTSVSGANVLTF
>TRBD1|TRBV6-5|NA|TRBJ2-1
TGTGCCAGCAACGTTGACAGGGGGGATGAGCAGTTCTTC
CASNVDRGDEQFF
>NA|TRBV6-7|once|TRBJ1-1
TGTGCCAGCAGTTACCGTCGCGTGATGAACACTGAAGCTTTCTTT
CASSYRRVMNTEAFF
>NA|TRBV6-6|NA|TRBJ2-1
TGTGCCAGCAGTTACCCCCACAATGAGCAGTTCTTC
CASSYPHNEQFF
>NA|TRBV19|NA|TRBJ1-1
TGTGCCAGTAGTTCCTACGCCGGCACTGAAGCTTTCTTT
CASSSYAGTEAFF
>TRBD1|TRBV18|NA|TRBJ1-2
TGTGCCAGCTCACCACAAACAGGGGTCTATGGCTACACCTTC
CASSPQTGVYGYTF
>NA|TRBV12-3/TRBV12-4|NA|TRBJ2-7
TGTGCCAGCACCCAGGAGGGCGCCTACGAGCAGTACTTC
CASTQEGAYEQYF
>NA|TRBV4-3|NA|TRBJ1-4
TGCGCCAGCAGCCCAGGCAACGGGATCGGGAGTGAAAAACTGTTTTTT
CASSPGNGIGSEKLFF
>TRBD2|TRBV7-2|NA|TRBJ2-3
TGTGCCAGCAGCTTTGTGGGCGGGGGAGATACGCAGTATTTT
CASSFVGGGDTQYF
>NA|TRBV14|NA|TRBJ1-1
TGTGCCAGCAGCCAAGACTTGGTTGGGGACACTGAAGCTTTCTTT
CASSQDLVGDTEAFF
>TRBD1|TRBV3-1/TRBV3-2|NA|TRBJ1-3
TGTGCCAGCAGCCTGGGACAGGGAGGCGGTTCTGGAAACACCATATATTTT
CASSLGQGGGSGNTIYF
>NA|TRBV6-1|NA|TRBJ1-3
TGTGCCAGCAGTGACGGGCACTCTGGAAACACCATATATTTT
CASSDGHSGNTIYF
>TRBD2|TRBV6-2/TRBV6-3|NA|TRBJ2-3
TGTGCCAGCAGTCCGTCTAGCGGGGGGGCAGATACGCAGTATTTT
CASSPSSGGADTQYF
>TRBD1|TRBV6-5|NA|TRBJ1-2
TGTGCCAGCACCAGGGGGGGAGGGGGGCACGGCTACACCTTC
CASTRGGGGHGYTF
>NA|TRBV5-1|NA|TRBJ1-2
TGCGCCAGCAACAATGCGCCCTATGGCTACACCTTC
CASNNAPYGYTF